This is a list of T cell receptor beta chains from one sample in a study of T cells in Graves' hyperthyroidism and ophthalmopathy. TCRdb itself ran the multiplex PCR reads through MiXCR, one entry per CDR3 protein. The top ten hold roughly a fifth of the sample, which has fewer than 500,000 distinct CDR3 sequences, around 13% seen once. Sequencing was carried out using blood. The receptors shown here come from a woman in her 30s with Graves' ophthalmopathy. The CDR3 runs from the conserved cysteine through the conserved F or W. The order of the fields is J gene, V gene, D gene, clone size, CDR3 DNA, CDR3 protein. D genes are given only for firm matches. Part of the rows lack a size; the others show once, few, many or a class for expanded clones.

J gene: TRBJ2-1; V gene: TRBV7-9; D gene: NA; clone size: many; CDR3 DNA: TGTGCCAGCAGCAAGCGTAGCGGAACAAACTCCTACAATGAGCAGTTCTTC; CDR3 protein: CASSKRSGTNSYNEQFF
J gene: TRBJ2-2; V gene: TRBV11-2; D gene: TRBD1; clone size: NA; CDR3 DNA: TGTGCCAGCAGCTTGGCAGGGCCCCTCGACAGGGCGAACACCGGGGAGCTGTTTTTT; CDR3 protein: CASSLAGPLDRANTGELFF
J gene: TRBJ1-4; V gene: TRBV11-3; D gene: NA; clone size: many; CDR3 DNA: TGTGCCAGCAGCTTAGACCGGGATACGAATGAAAAACTGTTTTTT; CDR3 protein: CASSLDRDTNEKLFF
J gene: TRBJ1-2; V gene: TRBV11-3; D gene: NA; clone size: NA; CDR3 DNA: TGTGCCAGCAGCTCGCCGCTAAGTCCCCACTATGGCTACACCTTC; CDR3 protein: CASSSPLSPHYGYTF
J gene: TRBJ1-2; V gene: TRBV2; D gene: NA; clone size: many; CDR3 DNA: TGTGCCAGCAGGCTCATGGACGGTGGAGGCTACACCTTC; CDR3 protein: CASRLMDGGGYTF
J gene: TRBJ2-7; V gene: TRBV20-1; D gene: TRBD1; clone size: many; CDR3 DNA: TGCAGTGCTCCCTCGGGACAGGGGACGGGGGAGCAGTACTTC; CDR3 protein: CSAPSGQGTGEQYF
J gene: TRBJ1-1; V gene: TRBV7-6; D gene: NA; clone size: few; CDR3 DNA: TGTGCCAGTGGGGAGCGATACACTGAAGCTTTCTTT; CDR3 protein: CASGERYTEAFF
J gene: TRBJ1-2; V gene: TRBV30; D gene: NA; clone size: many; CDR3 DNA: TGTGCCTGGAGTGTATTCCGTGGCTACACCTTC; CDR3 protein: CAWSVFRGYTF
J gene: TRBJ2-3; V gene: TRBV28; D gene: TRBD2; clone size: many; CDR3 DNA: TGTGCCAGCAGTTTAATCGGGGGGGCCTTCACAGATACGCAGTATTTT; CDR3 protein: CASSLIGGAFTDTQYF
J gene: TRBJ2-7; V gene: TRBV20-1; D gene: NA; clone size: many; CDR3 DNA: TGCAGTGTCCTGGATGACGGATCTAACGAGCAGTACTTC; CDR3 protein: CSVLDDGSNEQYF
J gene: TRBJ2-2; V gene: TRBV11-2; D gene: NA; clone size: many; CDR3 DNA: TGTGCCAGCAGCCCAGCCGGACAGAAAACCGGGGAGCTGTTTTTT; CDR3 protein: CASSPAGQKTGELFF
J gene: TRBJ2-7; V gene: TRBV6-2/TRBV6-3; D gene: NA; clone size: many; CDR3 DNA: TGTGCCAGCAAGCAGCCGGTGGCGGCTCTCGAGCAGTACTTC; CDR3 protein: CASKQPVAALEQYF
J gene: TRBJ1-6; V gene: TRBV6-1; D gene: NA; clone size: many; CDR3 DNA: TGTGCCAGCAGACGGGCTTCGGGGTCCTATAATTCACCCCTCCACTTT; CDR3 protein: CASRRASGSYNSPLHF
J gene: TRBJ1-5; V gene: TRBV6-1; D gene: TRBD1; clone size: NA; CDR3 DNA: TGTGCCAGCAAACAGGGGGCTGAGCAGCCCCAGCATTTT; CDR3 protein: CASKQGAEQPQHF
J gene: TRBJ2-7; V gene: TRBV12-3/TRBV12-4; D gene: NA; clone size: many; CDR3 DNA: TGTGCCAGCAGTTTCGGCCCGGCTAGCACCGCTTACGAGCAGTACTTC; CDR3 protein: CASSFGPASTAYEQYF
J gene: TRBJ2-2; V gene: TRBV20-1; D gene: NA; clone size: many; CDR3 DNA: TGCAGTGCTAGAGATCGTGCGCGTGGGCTCGGGGAGCTGTTTTTT; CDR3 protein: CSARDRARGLGELFF
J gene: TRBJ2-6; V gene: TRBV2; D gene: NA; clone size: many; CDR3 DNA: TGTGCCAGTCGAGAGGACTCTGGGGCCAACGTCCTGACTTTC; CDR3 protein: CASREDSGANVLTF
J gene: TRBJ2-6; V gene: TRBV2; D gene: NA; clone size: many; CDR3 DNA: TGTGCCAGCAACTTATTCCAGGGGAAAGGGGCCAACGTCCTGACTTTC; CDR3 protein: CASNLFQGKGANVLTF
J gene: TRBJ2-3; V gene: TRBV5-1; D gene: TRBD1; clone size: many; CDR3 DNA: TGCGCCAGCAGCCCGACAAGACAGGGGAGCACAGATACGCAGTATTTT; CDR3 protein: CASSPTRQGSTDTQYF
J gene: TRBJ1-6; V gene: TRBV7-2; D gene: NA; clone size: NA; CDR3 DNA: TGTGCCAGCAGCTTCCGGGATCACAATTCACCCCTCCACTTT; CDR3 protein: CASSFRDHNSPLHF
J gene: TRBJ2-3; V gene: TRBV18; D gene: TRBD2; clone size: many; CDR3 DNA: TGTGCCAGCTCGCACGATAAGAGCGGGACTAGCGGCACAGATACGCAGTATTTT; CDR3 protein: CASSHDKSGTSGTDTQYF
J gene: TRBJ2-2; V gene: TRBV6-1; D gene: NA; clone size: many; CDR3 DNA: TGTGCCAGCAGTGAATTGGGCAGCGTCGGGGAGCTGTTTTTT; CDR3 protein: CASSELGSVGELFF
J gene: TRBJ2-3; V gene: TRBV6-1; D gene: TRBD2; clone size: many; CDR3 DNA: TGTGCCAGCAGCCCCCTGGGAGGGGCCGGCACAGATACGCAGTATTTT; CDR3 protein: CASSPLGGAGTDTQYF
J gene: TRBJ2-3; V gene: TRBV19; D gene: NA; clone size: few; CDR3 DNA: TGTGCCAGTAGTACCTGGACAGCTAGCACAGATACGCAGTATTTT; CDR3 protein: CASSTWTASTDTQYF
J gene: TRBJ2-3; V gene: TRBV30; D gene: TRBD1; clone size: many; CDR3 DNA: TGTGCCTGGAGTGTACAGGGGGCCACAGATACGCAGTATTTT; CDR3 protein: CAWSVQGATDTQYF
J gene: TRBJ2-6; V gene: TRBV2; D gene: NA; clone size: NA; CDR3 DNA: TGTGCCAGCAACCGGGGGCTTGGGGCCAACGTCCTGACTTTC; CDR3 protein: CASNRGLGANVLTF
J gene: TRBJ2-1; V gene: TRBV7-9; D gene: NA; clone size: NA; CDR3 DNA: TGTGCCAGCAGCCACGGGGCCTACAATGAGCAGTTCTTC; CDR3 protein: CASSHGAYNEQFF
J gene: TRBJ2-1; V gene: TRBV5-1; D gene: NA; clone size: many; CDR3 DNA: TGCGCCAGCAGTCCGGAGTACAATGAGCAGTTCTTC; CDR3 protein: CASSPEYNEQFF
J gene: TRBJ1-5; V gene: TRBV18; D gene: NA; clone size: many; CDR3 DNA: TGTGCCAGCTCACCGGGCAGCAATCAGCCCCAGCATTTT; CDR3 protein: CASSPGSNQPQHF
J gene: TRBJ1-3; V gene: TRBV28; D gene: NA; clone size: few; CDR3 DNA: TGTGCCAGAAGTTTGCCGGGACGGGGAAACACCATATATTTT; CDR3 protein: CARSLPGRGNTIYF
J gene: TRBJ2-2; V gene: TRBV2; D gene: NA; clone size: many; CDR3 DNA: TGTGCCAGCAGTGCCGCACTGTCGAACACCGGGGAGCTGTTTTTT; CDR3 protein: CASSAALSNTGELFF
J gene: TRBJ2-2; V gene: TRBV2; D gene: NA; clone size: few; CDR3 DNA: TGTGCCAGCAGCCTGGAGGGATACACCGGGGAGCTGTTTTTT; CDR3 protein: CASSLEGYTGELFF
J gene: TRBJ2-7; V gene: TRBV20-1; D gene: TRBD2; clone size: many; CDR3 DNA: TGCAGTGCTATAGCGGGGGCCTTAGTTAGCTCCTACGAGCAGTACTTC; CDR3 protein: CSAIAGALVSSYEQYF
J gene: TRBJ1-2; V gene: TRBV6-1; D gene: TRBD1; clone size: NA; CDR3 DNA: TGTGCCAGCAGTGGGACGGGACAGACCTATGGCTACACCTTC; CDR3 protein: CASSGTGQTYGYTF